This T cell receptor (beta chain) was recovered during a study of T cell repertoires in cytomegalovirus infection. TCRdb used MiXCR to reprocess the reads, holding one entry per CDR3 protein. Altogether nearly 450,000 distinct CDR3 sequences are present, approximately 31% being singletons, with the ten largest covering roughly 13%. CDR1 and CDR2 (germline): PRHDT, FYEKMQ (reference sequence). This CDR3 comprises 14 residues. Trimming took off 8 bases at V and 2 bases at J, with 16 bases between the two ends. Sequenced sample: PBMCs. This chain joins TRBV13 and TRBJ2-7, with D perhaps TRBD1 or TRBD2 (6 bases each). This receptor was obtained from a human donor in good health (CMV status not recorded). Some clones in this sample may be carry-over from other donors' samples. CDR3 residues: CASAPRGTTYEQYF. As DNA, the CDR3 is TGTGCCAGCGCCCCGCGCGGGACAACCTACGAGCAGTACTTC.